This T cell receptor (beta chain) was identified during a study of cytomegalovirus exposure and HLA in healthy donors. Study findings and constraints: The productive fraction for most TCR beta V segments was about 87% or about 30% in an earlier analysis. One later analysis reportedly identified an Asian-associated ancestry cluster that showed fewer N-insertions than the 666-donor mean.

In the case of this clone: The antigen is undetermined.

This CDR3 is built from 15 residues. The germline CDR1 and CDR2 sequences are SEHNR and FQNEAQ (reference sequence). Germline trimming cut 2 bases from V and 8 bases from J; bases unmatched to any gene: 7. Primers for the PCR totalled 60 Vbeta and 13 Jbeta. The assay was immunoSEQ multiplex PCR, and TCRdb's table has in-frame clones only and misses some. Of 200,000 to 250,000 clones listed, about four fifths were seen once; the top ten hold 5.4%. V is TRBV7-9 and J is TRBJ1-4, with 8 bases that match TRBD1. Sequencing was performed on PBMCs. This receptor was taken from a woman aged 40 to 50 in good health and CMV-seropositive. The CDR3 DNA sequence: TGTGCCAGCAGCTTAAGAGGACAGGGCAAGGAAAAACTGTTTTTT. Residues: CASSLRGQGKEKLFF.